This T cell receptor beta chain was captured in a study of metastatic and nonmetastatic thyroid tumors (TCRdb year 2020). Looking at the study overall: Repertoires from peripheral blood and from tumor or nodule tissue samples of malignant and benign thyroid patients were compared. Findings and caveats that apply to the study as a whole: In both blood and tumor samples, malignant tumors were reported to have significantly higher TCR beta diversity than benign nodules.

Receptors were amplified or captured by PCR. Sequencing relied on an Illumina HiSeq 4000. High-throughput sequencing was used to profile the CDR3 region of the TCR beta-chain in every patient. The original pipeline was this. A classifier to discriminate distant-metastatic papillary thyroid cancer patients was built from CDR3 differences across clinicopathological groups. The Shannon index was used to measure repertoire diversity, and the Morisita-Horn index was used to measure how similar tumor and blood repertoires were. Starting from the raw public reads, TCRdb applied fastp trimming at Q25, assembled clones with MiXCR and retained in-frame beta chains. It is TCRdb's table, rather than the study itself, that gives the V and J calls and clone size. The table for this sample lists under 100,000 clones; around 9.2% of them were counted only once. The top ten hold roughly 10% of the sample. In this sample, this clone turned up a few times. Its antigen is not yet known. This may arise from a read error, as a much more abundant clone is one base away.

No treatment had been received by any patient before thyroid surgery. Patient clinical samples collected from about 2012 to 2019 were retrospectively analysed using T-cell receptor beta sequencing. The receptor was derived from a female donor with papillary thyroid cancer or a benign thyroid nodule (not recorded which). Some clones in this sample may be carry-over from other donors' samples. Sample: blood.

The DNA sequence reads TGTGCCAGCAGCTCCAGTGCAGGGGGCTACTACGAGCAGTACTTC. This yields the protein CASSSSAGGYYEQYF. In this chain, TRBV11-2 is recombined with TRBJ2-7; 8 bases in the junction line up with TRBD1. Trimming accounts for 4 bases at V and 3 bases at J, while the number of junction bases matched to no gene is 8. For CDR1 and CDR2, the germline V gene lists SGHAT and FQNNGV. Its CDR3 holds 15 amino acids, cysteine through phenylalanine. The CDR3 DNA has 45 bases and is translated from base 1. With all but the CDR3 taken from the reference TRBV11-2 and TRBJ2-7 genes, the full variable domain is: EAGVAQSPRYKIIEKRQSVAFWCNPISGHATLYWYQQILGQGPKLLIQFQNNGVVDDSQLPKDRFSAERLKGVDSTLKIQPAKLEDSAVYLCASSSSAGGYYEQYFGPGTRLTVT.